The T cell receptor (beta chain) described here comes from a study of cytomegalovirus exposure and HLA in healthy donors (dated by TCRdb to the late 2010s). For the study in its entirety: According to an earlier analysis of several hundred of the donors, about 179 million T cells yielded over 100 million unique TCR beta sequences and roughly 280 Gb of sequence data. The study profiled the T cell repertoires of 500 to 800 subjects by immunosequencing and related them to cytomegalovirus serostatus. A later genetic analysis took genome-wide SNP genotypes for about three fifths of the roughly 700 donors and used that subset as a discovery cohort. HLA typing covered class I and class II loci at four-digit resolution. To predict cytomegalovirus infection status, the study combined high-throughput TCR immunosequencing, statistical association of individual TCRs with disease status, and machine learning. An early release that covered about 600 HLA-typed donors contained around 330 gigabases of sequencing data and 65 million to 100 million unique TCR sequences. Typing coverage differed by locus: A, B, C, DRB1 and DQB1 were typed in roughly 620-630 donors, DQA1 in about 560, DPA1 in approximately 610, and DPB1 in roughly 450. A later analysis re-examined previously published TCR beta repertoires from about 670 donors and added high-resolution HLA genotyping to investigate patterns of TCR occurrence. The study was designed to test whether signatures of past pathogen exposure could be identified by cataloging public T cell receptors. An earlier analysis of about 600 of the donors used high-throughput TCR beta sequencing to judge whether each TCR beta V gene segment behaved as functional or pseudogenic. The later analysis used no new phenotypic data to find candidate immune exposures, relying instead on TCR beta sequences and their occurrence across donors. Donor age, sex, ethnicity and CMV serostatus were compiled together with the repertoire data. Across approximately 420 genotyped donors of the cohort, an average of about 200,000 unique TCR beta nucleotide sequences per donor were sequenced, and about a sixth of those sequences were non-productive. Every discovery cohort repertoire had been produced on one sequencing platform. Four or five DR-DQ haplotypes were handled as single units for association and clustering because linkage in the cohort was strong. Of the roughly 400 genotyped donors, 75% to 85% were placed in the genetic ancestry cluster associated with self-reported Caucasian donors. Besides the first cohort of around 700 subjects, a separate validation cohort made up of roughly 120 different subjects was used. General study outcomes and caveats: Because counts were too low, more than 15 rarely observed V segments, including chromosome 9 orphons, were left out of the earlier analysis of 587 of the donors. The classifier was reported to diagnose cytomegalovirus status with high specificity and sensitivity in both the original and validation cohorts. Three of the identified cytomegalovirus-associated TCR beta chains were confirmed in vitro to be specific for cytomegalovirus antigens. Because the 87-base-pair reads could not distinguish some IMGT-functional V segments, including TRBV6-2 and TRBV6-3, those segments were excluded. Roughly uniform sequencing depth across donors was assumed in presence/absence analyses, although this assumption may not hold. While some public TCRs were present in many individuals, most TCR sequences turned up only very rarely across donors. A cluster of highly shared sequence variants was judged likely to represent a technical artifact of the sequencing pipeline. An earlier analysis of 450 to 750 of the donors showed that most TCR beta V segments appeared in productive rearrangements either about 90% or about 30% of the time, which broadly matched IMGT annotations. In a later analysis, several top co-occurrence clusters were reported to appear linked to parvovirus B19, influenza, CMV and Epstein-Barr virus. CMV serostatus was the only immune exposure information available for the cohort. A further reported finding was that TCR beta sequences accurately predicted the HLA-A and HLA-B alleles for most subjects in the first cohort. In a later analysis, HLA-associated TCR beta chains showed more clonal expansion and lower generation probabilities than non-associated chains that were equally common. When HLA alleles, especially DR and DQ, strongly co-occurred, TCR associations were difficult to assign to individual alleles. Linkage disequilibrium might explain the correlated functional status among segregating V segments, but an unknown experimental factor could not be ruled out. In a later genetic analysis, a missense DCLRE1C variant was associated with V-gene and J-gene trimming of TCR beta chains, and the association was replicated in an independent cohort. The authors suggested that the approach could potentially be extended to other disease states and immunological phenotypes. In a later analysis, 15,000 to 20,000 TCR beta sequences were associated with specific HLA alleles at a false discovery rate of 0.05. A total of fewer than 200 TCR beta chains were listed by the study as associated with cytomegalovirus. In this cohort, only TCR beta chains were sequenced, and detectable features were limited by the absence of alpha or paired-chain data. In a later analysis, the rate of TCR association differed among HLA loci, with DRB1 alleles having the most associated TCRs and HLA-C alleles having the fewest. A later analysis found that most CMV-associated TCR beta chains appeared HLA-restricted, with HLA associations seemingly driven largely by CMV exposure. In a later genetic analysis, fewer N-insertions in productive TCRs were reported among donors in an Asian-associated ancestry cluster than the roughly 700-donor mean. Because some donors lacked HLA typing at each locus, the association tests relied only on the typed subset.

In total, just over 650 healthy bone marrow donors made up the cohort. All cohort members were sampled while nominally healthy, although unrecorded immune exposures were likely present. The donor was CMV seropositive and was included in the group of 250 to 350 seropositive cohort members. A peripheral blood sample was collected from each donor, and TCR beta sequencing was performed on peripheral blood mononuclear cells. The Qiagen DNeasy Blood Extraction Kit was used to extract genomic DNA from the blood cell samples. Libraries came from the immunoSEQ multiplex PCR assay. A mixture of 60 forward primers for TCR Vbeta segments and 13 reverse primers for TCR Jbeta segments was used in the multiplex PCR. Amplification of the CDR3 region of rearranged TCR beta genes was performed with a multiplex PCR assay on genomic DNA. The Illumina HiSeq System was used to sequence the amplified TCR beta libraries as 87-base-pair reads. For the original study's pipeline: A later analysis counted approximately 74 million unique TCR beta chains across the 650 to 700 repertoires, and 10 million to 11 million of these chains were shared by at least two donors. Raw reads were error-corrected and collapsed into unique sequences by a nearest-neighbor algorithm in which closely related sequences were merged to remove PCR and sequencing errors. Alignment of CDR3 sequences to IMGT reference sequences was used to assign V, D and J gene segments. Each retained sequence needed at least a six-nucleotide match to both a V gene segment and a J gene segment. Rearrangements were called productive when the CDR3 lacked stop codons and stayed in frame with V and J; all others were non-productive. CDR3 was defined by IMGT convention, running from the second conserved V-encoded cysteine to the conserved J-encoded phenylalanine. Sequences without an unambiguous match to a single V gene segment were excluded from the earlier analysis of about 630 of the donors. In an earlier analysis of 450 to 700 of the donors, V segments were called functional above 56.7% productive rearrangements and were called segregating when the between-donor standard deviation exceeded 5%. A statistical classification framework was built for diagnosing cytomegalovirus status from the catalog of TCR beta chain sequences. A later analysis assigned V and J genes by comparing TCR nucleotide sequences with IMGT/GENE-DB human TR gene sequences. A later analysis assigned CDR3 sequences and most-parsimonious VDJ recombination scenarios with the TCRdist pipeline. In a later analysis, every TCR beta chain was defined by the combination of its CDR3 amino acid sequence and its V-gene family, and reads without a unique V-gene family were dropped. In a later analysis, 450 to 600 highly shared, low-generation-probability nucleotide sequences were removed to address suspected cross-contamination and a sequencing artifact. In a later analysis, a clonal expansion index was calculated for each public chain from normalized within-repertoire ranks of inferred template counts. Generation probabilities in a later analysis came from a VDJ recombination model fitted to out-of-frame rearrangements, and those results were checked against IGoR. In a later analysis, TCR-TCR, TCR-HLA and TCR-CMV co-occurrence was scored with hypergeometric tests, and a repertoire-size bias correction was applied to TCR pairs. To estimate false discovery rates, a later analysis permuted the HLA or CMV assignments 20 times. A later analysis grouped co-occurring TCRs with DBSCAN, adding TCRdist sequence similarity when clustering within HLA-allele-positive subsets. Repertoires with fewer than 30,000 or more than 120,000 public chains, plus five repertoires with anomalous nucleotide sharing, were excluded from co-occurrence clustering. TCRdb retrieved this table from immuneACCESS and kept in-frame rearrangements only. Not all clones are present; in checked studies, unresolved V genes account for under half, and no reason is known for the remainder. That table furnishes V, J and clone size, whereas the DNA furnished D and trimming. The sample table contains over 70,000 clones; only one count was recorded for roughly 64% of them. 6% to 9.5% of the sample is in the top ten clones.

CDR3 length: 17 amino acids, cysteine to phenylalanine. Solely the CDR3 DNA is kept, with 51 bases framed from the first base. At the junction V is shortened by 1 base and J by 2 bases, with 15 bases in between. The germline V gene provides CDR1 LGHNA and CDR2 YSLEER. Notes on this clone: It lacks a known antigen. Per-base qualities were not stored, and no clone one base away is much larger.

The sample taken for sequencing was PBMCs. The TCR comes from a man aged 35 to 55 in good health and CMV-seropositive. Here the chain combines TRBV4-3 and TRBJ2-1, and the D gene may be TRBD1, 5 bases matching. The CDR3 protein is CASSQVIGRATYNEQFF. In nucleotide form, the sequence is TGCGCCAGCAGCCAAGTGATCGGCAGGGCAACCTACAATGAGCAGTTCTTC.